Listed below are T cell receptor beta chains from one sample, sequenced in a study of technical replicates of blood from several donors. Repertoires were generated with immunoSEQ multiplex PCR, while TCRdb's copy carries only in-frame clones and drops some. Of some 87,000 clones listed, 97% are singletons. The sample comprised T cells isolated from PBMCs. The receptors shown here come from a human donor in good health. Both conserved end residues are part of each CDR3. D genes are given only for firm matches. Only some rows state a clone size, as once, few, many or a class for expanded clones.

v_gene: TRBV18
j_gene: TRBJ2-7
abundance: -
d_gene: -
CDR3nt: TGTGCCAGCTCACCACTTAAAGCAGGGGACCTCTACGAGCAGTACTTC
CDR3aa: CASSPLKAGDLYEQYF

v_gene: TRBV28
j_gene: TRBJ1-1
abundance: -
d_gene: TRBD1
CDR3nt: TGTGCCAGCAGTTCGAATCAGGGGGCGCCCGCTGAAGCTTTCTTT
CDR3aa: CASSSNQGAPAEAFF

v_gene: TRBV28
j_gene: TRBJ1-1
abundance: -
d_gene: TRBD1
CDR3nt: TGTGCCATACTGAACAGGGGGGCGGCTTTCTTT
CDR3aa: CAILNRGAAFF

v_gene: TRBV6-4
j_gene: TRBJ2-3
abundance: -
d_gene: -
CDR3nt: TGTGCCAGCAGAGACCGGACAGATACGCAGTATTTT
CDR3aa: CASRDRTDTQYF

v_gene: TRBV2
j_gene: TRBJ2-1
abundance: -
d_gene: TRBD2
CDR3nt: TGTGCCGGGGACTACCGGGACTATAACAATGAGCAGTTCTTC
CDR3aa: CAGDYRDYNNEQFF

v_gene: TRBV18
j_gene: TRBJ2-5
abundance: -
d_gene: -
CDR3nt: TGTGCCAGCTCACCAGGCGAGACCCAGTACTTC
CDR3aa: CASSPGETQYF

v_gene: TRBV5-1
j_gene: TRBJ1-1
abundance: -
d_gene: -
CDR3nt: TGCGCCAGCAGCTTAACAGAGTTTACTGAAGCTTTCTTT
CDR3aa: CASSLTEFTEAFF

v_gene: TRBV27
j_gene: TRBJ2-1
abundance: -
d_gene: TRBD2
CDR3nt: TGTGCCAGCAGAAAAAGCGGGGGGTCTTACAATGAGCAGTTCTTC
CDR3aa: CASRKSGGSYNEQFF

v_gene: TRBV2
j_gene: TRBJ2-7
abundance: -
d_gene: -
CDR3nt: TGTGCCAGCAGTGAATTGGCTCCTGTCTCCTACGAGCAGTACTTC
CDR3aa: CASSELAPVSYEQYF

v_gene: TRBV7-9
j_gene: TRBJ2-7
abundance: -
d_gene: TRBD2
CDR3nt: TGTGCCAGCAGCTTAACTAGCGGCCTACTTATCTACGAGCAGTACTTC
CDR3aa: CASSLTSGLLIYEQYF

v_gene: TRBV5-6
j_gene: TRBJ2-3
abundance: once
d_gene: TRBD1
CDR3nt: TGTGCCAGCACGGAAATCCGCATCCGGGACAGGGCGGCAGATACGCAGTATTTT
CDR3aa: CASTEIRIRDRAADTQYF

v_gene: TRBV6-6
j_gene: TRBJ2-7
abundance: -
d_gene: TRBD2
CDR3nt: TGTGCCAGCATGCGGGGGGACCTCCCCTACGAGCAGTACTTC
CDR3aa: CASMRGDLPYEQYF

v_gene: TRBV9
j_gene: TRBJ1-2
abundance: -
d_gene: TRBD1
CDR3nt: TGTGCCAGCAGCGTAACCTCAGGGGGTCGTGGCTACACCTTC
CDR3aa: CASSVTSGGRGYTF

v_gene: TRBV5-1
j_gene: TRBJ2-5
abundance: -
d_gene: -
CDR3nt: TGCGCCAGCACCCAAAGTTCACTAGCCGGGCCAGAGACCCAGTACTTC
CDR3aa: CASTQSSLAGPETQYF

v_gene: TRBV19
j_gene: TRBJ1-1
abundance: -
d_gene: TRBD1
CDR3nt: TGTGCCACCAACGTCCGACAGGGGGCCATGAACACTGAAGCTTTCTTT
CDR3aa: CATNVRQGAMNTEAFF

v_gene: TRBV18
j_gene: TRBJ2-2
abundance: -
d_gene: -
CDR3nt: TGTGCCAGCTCACCATCGCAGGCGAACACCGGGGAGCTGTTTTTT
CDR3aa: CASSPSQANTGELFF

v_gene: TRBV27
j_gene: TRBJ2-7
abundance: -
d_gene: TRBD2
CDR3nt: TGTGCCAGCAGTTATGCGGGAGTTTCCTACGAGCAGTACTTC
CDR3aa: CASSYAGVSYEQYF

v_gene: TRBV4-1
j_gene: TRBJ2-1
abundance: -
d_gene: -
CDR3nt: TGCGCCAGCAGCAGTGGTCCCGGCAATGAGCAGTTCTTC
CDR3aa: CASSSGPGNEQFF

v_gene: TRBV4-2
j_gene: TRBJ1-1
abundance: few
d_gene: -
CDR3nt: TGTGCCAGCAGCCAAGATCGGGACACTGAAGCTTTCTTT
CDR3aa: CASSQDRDTEAFF

v_gene: TRBV11-2
j_gene: TRBJ2-3
abundance: -
d_gene: TRBD1
CDR3nt: TGTGCCAGCAGTCGCAAAGGGGGCGCCGGCACAGATACGCAGTATTTT
CDR3aa: CASSRKGGAGTDTQYF

v_gene: TRBV11-2
j_gene: TRBJ2-3
abundance: -
d_gene: TRBD1
CDR3nt: TGTGCCAGCAGCTTATCCAGGGGGAGAGGCACAGATACGCAGTATTTT
CDR3aa: CASSLSRGRGTDTQYF

v_gene: TRBV6-1
j_gene: TRBJ1-5
abundance: -
d_gene: TRBD1
CDR3nt: TGTGCCAGCAGGGGGCCAGGGGGGCAAAATCAGCCCCAGCATTTT
CDR3aa: CASRGPGGQNQPQHF

v_gene: TRBV4-1
j_gene: TRBJ2-7
abundance: -
d_gene: -
CDR3nt: TGCGCCAGCAGCCAAGAAGCCGTATCCTACGAGCAGTACTTC
CDR3aa: CASSQEAVSYEQYF

v_gene: TRBV6-1
j_gene: TRBJ2-1
abundance: -
d_gene: TRBD1
CDR3nt: TGTGCCAGCAGCTTTAGGACAGGTCTCTACAATGAGCAGTTCTTC
CDR3aa: CASSFRTGLYNEQFF

v_gene: TRBV7-8
j_gene: TRBJ2-1
abundance: -
d_gene: TRBD2
CDR3nt: TGTGCCAGCAGCCGCCGGCGACTAGCGGGAGGCGATGAGCAGTTCTTC
CDR3aa: CASSRRRLAGGDEQFF

v_gene: TRBV4-1
j_gene: TRBJ2-5
abundance: -
d_gene: TRBD2
CDR3nt: TGCGCCAGCAGCCAGTTAGCGGGAGTTTCAGAGACCCAGTACTTC
CDR3aa: CASSQLAGVSETQYF

v_gene: TRBV4-2
j_gene: TRBJ2-7
abundance: -
d_gene: -
CDR3nt: TGTGCCAGCAGCCAAGAAGGGACTTCCTCCTACGAGCAGTACTTC
CDR3aa: CASSQEGTSSYEQYF

v_gene: TRBV2
j_gene: TRBJ2-7
abundance: once
d_gene: -
CDR3nt: TGTGCCAGCAGTGACCCCAGGACCCCTGACAGTGACGAGCAGTACTTC
CDR3aa: CASSDPRTPDSDEQYF

v_gene: TRBV5-8
j_gene: TRBJ2-5
abundance: -
d_gene: TRBD2
CDR3nt: TGTGCCAGCAGCCACGGGACTAGCGGGTACAAAGAGACCCAGTACTTC
CDR3aa: CASSHGTSGYKETQYF

v_gene: TRBV2
j_gene: TRBJ1-3
abundance: -
d_gene: TRBD1
CDR3nt: TGTGCCAGCAGTTTAATGAGGACAGGAGTCTCTGGAAACACCATATATTTT
CDR3aa: CASSLMRTGVSGNTIYF

v_gene: TRBV5-1
j_gene: TRBJ2-5
abundance: -
d_gene: TRBD2
CDR3nt: TGCGCCAGCAGCTCCGGACTAGCGGGAGCAACCATCCAAGAGACCCAGTACTTC
CDR3aa: CASSSGLAGATIQETQYF

v_gene: TRBV5-4
j_gene: TRBJ1-1
abundance: once
d_gene: -
CDR3nt: TGTGCCAGCAGCTTGGGCGGCAGGGATACTGAAGCTTTCTTT
CDR3aa: CASSLGGRDTEAFF

v_gene: TRBV27
j_gene: TRBJ1-4
abundance: -
d_gene: TRBD1
CDR3nt: TGTGCCAGCAGTACCCGGGACAGGGGAATTAATGAAAAACTGTTTTTT
CDR3aa: CASSTRDRGINEKLFF

v_gene: TRBV28
j_gene: TRBJ2-1
abundance: -
d_gene: -
CDR3nt: TGTGCCAGCAGTTTCGGCGGGGCCAAGGAAAATGAGCAGTTCTTC
CDR3aa: CASSFGGAKENEQFF

v_gene: TRBV29-1
j_gene: TRBJ2-3
abundance: -
d_gene: TRBD2
CDR3nt: TGCAGCGTAAGCGGGACTAGCACAGATACGCAGTATTTT
CDR3aa: CSVSGTSTDTQYF

v_gene: TRBV4-1
j_gene: TRBJ2-1
abundance: -
d_gene: -
CDR3nt: TGCGCCAGCAGCCAAGATGAGAGTTCCTACAATGAGCAGTTCTTC
CDR3aa: CASSQDESSYNEQFF

v_gene: TRBV10-1
j_gene: TRBJ2-2
abundance: -
d_gene: TRBD1
CDR3nt: TGCGCCAGTAGACAGGGAGCGAGTACCGGGGAGCTGTTTTTT
CDR3aa: CASRQGASTGELFF

v_gene: TRBV29-1
j_gene: TRBJ1-3
abundance: -
d_gene: -
CDR3nt: TGCAGCGTAGAAGGGCCTGGAAACACCATATATTTT
CDR3aa: CSVEGPGNTIYF

v_gene: TRBV7-9
j_gene: TRBJ2-6
abundance: -
d_gene: -
CDR3nt: TGTGCCAGCAGCCAAGGGGCTGGGGCCAACGTCCTGACTTTC
CDR3aa: CASSQGAGANVLTF

v_gene: TRBV6-5
j_gene: TRBJ2-7
abundance: once
d_gene: -
CDR3nt: TGTGCCAGCAGTTACCCCCGGGGGCAGTACTTC
CDR3aa: CASSYPRGQYF

v_gene: TRBV11-1
j_gene: TRBJ2-7
abundance: -
d_gene: -
CDR3nt: TGTGCCAGCAGCTTAGGGCCCCCGACCTACGAGCAGTACTTC
CDR3aa: CASSLGPPTYEQYF

v_gene: TRBV28
j_gene: TRBJ2-5
abundance: -
d_gene: TRBD2
CDR3nt: TGTGCCAGCAGTTTTCTAACTAGCGGGAGGGCCGCAGAGACCCAGTACTTC
CDR3aa: CASSFLTSGRAAETQYF

v_gene: TRBV11-2
j_gene: TRBJ2-1
abundance: -
d_gene: TRBD2
CDR3nt: TGTGCCAGCAGACGCCCCGGGACTAGCGGTGAGCAGTTCTTC
CDR3aa: CASRRPGTSGEQFF

v_gene: TRBV5-8
j_gene: TRBJ2-5
abundance: -
d_gene: TRBD2
CDR3nt: TGTGCCAGCAGCTTTTACCGTAGCGGGACTGAGACCCAGTACTTC
CDR3aa: CASSFYRSGTETQYF

v_gene: TRBV4-1
j_gene: TRBJ1-1
abundance: -
d_gene: TRBD1
CDR3nt: TGCGCCAGCAGCCAAGTCAGGACAGGGGTTGAAGCTTTCTTT
CDR3aa: CASSQVRTGVEAFF

v_gene: TRBV28
j_gene: TRBJ1-2
abundance: -
d_gene: TRBD1
CDR3nt: TGTGCCAGCAGTGGGGACAGGGCCTATGGCTACACCTTC
CDR3aa: CASSGDRAYGYTF

v_gene: TRBV5-1
j_gene: TRBJ1-3
abundance: -
d_gene: -
CDR3nt: TGCGCCAGCAAGAGTTCAGGGATTAGCTCTGGAAACACCATATATTTT
CDR3aa: CASKSSGISSGNTIYF

v_gene: TRBV6-1
j_gene: TRBJ1-1
abundance: -
d_gene: -
CDR3nt: TGTGCCAGCAGTGCAGGGAACACTGAAGCTTTCTTT
CDR3aa: CASSAGNTEAFF

v_gene: TRBV10-3
j_gene: TRBJ2-1
abundance: -
d_gene: TRBD2
CDR3nt: TGTGCCATCAGTGGCGCTAGCGGGGGGCGAAATGAGCAGTTCTTC
CDR3aa: CAISGASGGRNEQFF